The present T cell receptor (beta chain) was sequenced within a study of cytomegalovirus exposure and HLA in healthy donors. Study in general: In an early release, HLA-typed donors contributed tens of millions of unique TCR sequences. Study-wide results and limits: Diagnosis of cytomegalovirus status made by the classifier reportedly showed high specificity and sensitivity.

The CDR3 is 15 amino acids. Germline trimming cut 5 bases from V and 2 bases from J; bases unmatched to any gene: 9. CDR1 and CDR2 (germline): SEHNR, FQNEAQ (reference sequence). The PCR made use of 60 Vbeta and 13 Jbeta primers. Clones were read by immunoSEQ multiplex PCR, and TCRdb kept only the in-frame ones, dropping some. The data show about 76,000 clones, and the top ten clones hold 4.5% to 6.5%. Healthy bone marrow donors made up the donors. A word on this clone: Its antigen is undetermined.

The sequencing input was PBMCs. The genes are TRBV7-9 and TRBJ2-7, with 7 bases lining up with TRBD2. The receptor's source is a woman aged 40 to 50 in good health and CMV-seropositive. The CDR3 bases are TGTGCCAGCAGCCAGTTAGCGGGCCCCACCTACGAGCAGTACTTC. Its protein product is CASSQLAGPTYEQYF.